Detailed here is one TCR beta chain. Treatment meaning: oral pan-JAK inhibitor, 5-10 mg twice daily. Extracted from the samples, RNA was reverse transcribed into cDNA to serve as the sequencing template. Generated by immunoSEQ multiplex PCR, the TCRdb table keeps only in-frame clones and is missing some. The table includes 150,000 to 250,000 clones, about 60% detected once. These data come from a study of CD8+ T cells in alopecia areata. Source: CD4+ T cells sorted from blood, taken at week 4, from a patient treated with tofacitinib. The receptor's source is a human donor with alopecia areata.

The CDR3 here is CASSLGRVQPQHF. CDR3 nucleotides: TGTGCCAGCAGTTTAGGGCGGGTCCAGCCCCAGCATTTT. V usage is TRBV6-5 and J usage is TRBJ1-5; D not resolved. The CDR3 has 13 residues. The V and J ends lost 4 bases and 7 bases respectively, with 11 bases between them. From germline, CDR1 is MNHEY and CDR2 SVGAGI.